This TCR beta chain derives from a study of molecular identifiers for immune sequencing clone quantification. This CDR3 is 13 amino acids long. The ends were cut back, 5 bases at V and 6 bases at J, with 13 bases in the middle. Germline V CDR1 and CDR2: SSHAT, FNYEAQ (reference sequence). With RNA at 10%, 30% or 50%, naive CD8 libraries came from approximately 20,000 to 1,000,000 sorted cells. When naive CD8 T cells were sorted, they were gated as CD8+CD4-CCR7+CD45RA+. Each CDR3 protein is one row after TCRdb ran MiXCR on the PCR reads. Of about 630,000 distinct CDR3 sequences listed, about 25% are singletons. This clonotype was seen many times.

The chain employs TRBV7-7 and TRBJ1-1, with a possible D match to TRBD1 (6 bases). Sequencing input: naive CD8+ T cells from blood, with Jurkat cell RNA spiked in. Subset noted: FACS-sorted CD8+CD4-CCR7+CD45RA+ naive T cells. The clonotype originates from a human donor in good health. Some libraries in this study had Jurkat cell RNA spiked in. The CDR3 nucleotides are TGTGCCAGCAGCGTCCGCAGGGGATCTGAAGCTTTCTTT. Translation gives CASSVRRGSEAFF.